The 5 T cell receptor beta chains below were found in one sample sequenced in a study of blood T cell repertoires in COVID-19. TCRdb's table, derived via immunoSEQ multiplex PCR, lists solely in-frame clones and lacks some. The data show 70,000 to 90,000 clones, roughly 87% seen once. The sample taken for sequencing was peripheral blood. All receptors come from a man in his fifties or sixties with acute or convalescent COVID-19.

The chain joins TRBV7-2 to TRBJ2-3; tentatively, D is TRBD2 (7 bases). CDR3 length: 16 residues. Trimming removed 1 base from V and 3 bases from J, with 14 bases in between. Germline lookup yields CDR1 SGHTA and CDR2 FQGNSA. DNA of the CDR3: TGTGCCAGCAGCTTAGAGTCGGCGGGGGCAACAGATACGCAGTATTTT. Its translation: CASSLESAGATDTQYF.

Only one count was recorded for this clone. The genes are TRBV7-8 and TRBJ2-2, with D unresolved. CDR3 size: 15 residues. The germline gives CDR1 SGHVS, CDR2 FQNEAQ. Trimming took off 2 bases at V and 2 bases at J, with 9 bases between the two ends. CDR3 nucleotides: TGTGCCAGCAGCTTAAGGCAGGCTAACACCGGGGAGCTGTTTTTT. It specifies CASSLRQANTGELFF.

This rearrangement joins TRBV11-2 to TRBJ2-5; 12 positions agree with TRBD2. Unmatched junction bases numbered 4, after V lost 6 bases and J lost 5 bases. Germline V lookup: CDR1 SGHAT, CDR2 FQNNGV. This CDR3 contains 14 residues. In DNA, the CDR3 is TGTGCCAGCAGGCTAGCGGGAGGGTCGGAGACCCAGTACTTC. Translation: CASRLAGGSETQYF.

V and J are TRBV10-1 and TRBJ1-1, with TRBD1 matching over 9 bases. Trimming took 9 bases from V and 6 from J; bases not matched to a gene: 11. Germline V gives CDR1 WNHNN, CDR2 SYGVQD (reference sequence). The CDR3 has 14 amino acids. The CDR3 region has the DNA TGCGCCAGTCCGACCTTGGACAGGGGAGCTGAAGCTTTCTTT. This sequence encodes CASPTLDRGAEAFF.

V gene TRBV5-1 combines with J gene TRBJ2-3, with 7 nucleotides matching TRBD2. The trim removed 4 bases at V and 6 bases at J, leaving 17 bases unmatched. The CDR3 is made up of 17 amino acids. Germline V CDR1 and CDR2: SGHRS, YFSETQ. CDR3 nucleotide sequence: TGCGCCAGCAGCCCGGCCGCGTCTAGCGGTACAACCGATACGCAGTATTTT. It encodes CASSPAASSGTTDTQYF.